This record concerns one T cell receptor (beta chain) sequence. The antigen remains unidentified. Vbeta (60) and Jbeta (13) primers were used in the PCR. In the original processing: A later analysis counted approximately 88 million unique TCR beta chains, some 11 million shared. Repertoires were generated with immunoSEQ multiplex PCR, while TCRdb's copy carries only in-frame clones and drops some. That table gives V, J and clone size, and the DNA gave D and trimming. The table has around 160,000 clones, approximately 80% seen once. The entry originates in a study of cytomegalovirus exposure and HLA in healthy donors. V dropped 9 bases and J dropped 2; count of bases not matched to a gene: 6. Germline CDR1 reads SGHRS; CDR2 reads YFSETQ. This CDR3 contains 14 residues. Study-level findings and limits: Later analysis suggested most CMV-associated TCR beta chains were HLA-restricted.

The chain employs TRBV5-1 and TRBJ2-5, with TRBD2 matching 11 bases. Sequenced input: PBMCs. The sequence was collected from a woman between 18 and 29 years old in good health and CMV-seronegative. CDR3 coding DNA: TGCGCCACAAAACGACTAGCGGGGCAAGAGACCCAGTACTTC. As protein: CATKRLAGQETQYF.